This record covers a single T cell receptor (beta chain). The data are from a study of T cells in tuberculosis. Study context: A South African cohort included IGRA-negative adolescents, latently infected IGRA-positive adolescents and adults with active tuberculosis.

V was cut by 2 bases and J by 0 bases, with 5 bases left in between. CDR1 is LNHDA, CDR2 SQIVND, per germline (reference sequence). This CDR3 spans 13 amino acids. Profiling relied on immunoSEQ multiplex PCR, and the TCRdb table lists in-frame clones only, not all of them. The sample yields more than 35,000 clones, 93% seen once. The clonotype originates from a donor aged 10-30 years with latent tuberculosis or without tuberculosis infection. The V gene is TRBV19, the J gene TRBJ2-7; D gene uncertain. Source material: PBMCs. The CDR3 DNA follows: TGTGCCAGTAGTATAAGCCCCTCCTACGAGCAGTACTTC. Translated, it gives CASSISPSYEQYF.